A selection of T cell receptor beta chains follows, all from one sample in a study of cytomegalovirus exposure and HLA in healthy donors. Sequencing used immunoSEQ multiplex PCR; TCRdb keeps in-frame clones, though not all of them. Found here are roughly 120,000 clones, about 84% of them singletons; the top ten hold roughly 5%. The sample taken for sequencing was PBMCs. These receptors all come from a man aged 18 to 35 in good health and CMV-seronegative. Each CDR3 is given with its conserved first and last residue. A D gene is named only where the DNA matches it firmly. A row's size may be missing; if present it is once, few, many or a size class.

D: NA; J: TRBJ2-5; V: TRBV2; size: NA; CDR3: CASSQSRDQETQYF; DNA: TGTGCCAGCAGTCAAAGCCGGGACCAAGAGACCCAGTACTTC
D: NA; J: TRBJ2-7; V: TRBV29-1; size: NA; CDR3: CSVASGYEQYF; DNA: TGCAGCGTTGCCTCGGGTTACGAGCAGTACTTC
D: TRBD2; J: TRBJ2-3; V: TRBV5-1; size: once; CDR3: CASSSTSGGTTPDTQYF; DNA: TGCGCCAGCAGCTCGACTAGCGGGGGTACGACTCCGGATACGCAGTATTTT
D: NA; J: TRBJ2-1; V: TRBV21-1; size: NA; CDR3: CASSKGGPYSGRAYNEQFF; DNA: TGTGCCAGCAGCAAAGGGGGGCCCTATAGCGGGAGGGCCTACAATGAGCAGTTCTTC
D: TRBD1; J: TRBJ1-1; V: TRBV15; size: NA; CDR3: CATSRTGMNTEAFF; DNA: TGTGCCACCAGCAGGACAGGGATGAACACTGAAGCTTTCTTT
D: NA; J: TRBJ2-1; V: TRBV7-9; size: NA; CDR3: CASSSPMNEQFF; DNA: TGTGCCAGCAGCTCCCCTATGAATGAGCAGTTCTTC
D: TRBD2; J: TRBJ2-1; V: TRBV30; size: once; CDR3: CAWSVLAGESEQFF; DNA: TGTGCCTGGAGTGTACTAGCGGGAGAGAGTGAGCAGTTCTTC
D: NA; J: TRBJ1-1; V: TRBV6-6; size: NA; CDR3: CASSRGVVGTEAFF; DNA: TGTGCCAGCAGTAGGGGTGTTGTAGGCACTGAAGCTTTCTTT
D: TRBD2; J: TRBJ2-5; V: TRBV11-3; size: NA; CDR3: CASSIGLAGQETQYF; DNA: TGTGCCAGCAGCATTGGACTAGCGGGGCAAGAGACCCAGTACTTC
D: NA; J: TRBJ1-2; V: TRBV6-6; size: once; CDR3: CASSYVVYGYTF; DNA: TGTGCCAGCAGTTACGTAGTATATGGCTACACCTTC
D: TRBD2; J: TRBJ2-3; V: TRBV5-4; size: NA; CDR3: CASSLKRELGSDTQYF; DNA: TGTGCCAGCAGCCTGAAGCGGGAGCTGGGGTCAGATACGCAGTATTTT
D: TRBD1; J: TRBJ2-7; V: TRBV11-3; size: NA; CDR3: CASSSRQGYEQYF; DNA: TGTGCCAGCAGCTCACGACAGGGCTACGAGCAGTACTTC
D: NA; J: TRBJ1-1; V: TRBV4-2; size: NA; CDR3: CASSQESGLGEAFF; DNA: TGTGCCAGCAGCCAAGAATCGGGATTGGGTGAAGCTTTCTTT
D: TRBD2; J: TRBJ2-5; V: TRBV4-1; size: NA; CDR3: CASSQDPGGLARETQYF; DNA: TGCGCCAGCAGCCAAGATCCTGGGGGACTAGCAAGGGAGACCCAGTACTTC
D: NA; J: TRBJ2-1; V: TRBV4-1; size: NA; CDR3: CASSQDGASSDEQFF; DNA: TGCGCCAGCAGCCAAGATGGAGCTAGCTCCGATGAGCAGTTCTTC
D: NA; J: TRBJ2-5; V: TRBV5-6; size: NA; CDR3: CASIEWGGETQYF; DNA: TGTGCCAGCATCGAATGGGGCGGAGAGACCCAGTACTTC
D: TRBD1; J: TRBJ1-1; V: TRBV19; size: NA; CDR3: CASIKGDRPNTEAFF; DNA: TGTGCCAGTATCAAAGGGGACAGGCCGAACACTGAAGCTTTCTTT
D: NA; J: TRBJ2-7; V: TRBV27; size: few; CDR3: CASSKTVSIHEQYF; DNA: TGTGCCAGCAGTAAGACAGTCTCCATCCACGAGCAGTACTTC
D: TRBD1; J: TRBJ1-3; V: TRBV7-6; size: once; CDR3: CASSLGGTGLSGNTIYF; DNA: TGTGCCAGCAGCTTAGGTGGGACAGGACTCTCTGGAAACACCATATATTTT
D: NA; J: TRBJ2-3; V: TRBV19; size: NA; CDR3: CASSSTRADTQYF; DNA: TGTGCCAGTAGTTCTACTAGAGCAGATACGCAGTATTTT
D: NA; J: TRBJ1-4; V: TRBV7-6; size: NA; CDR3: CASSGGGFNEKLFF; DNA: TGTGCCAGCAGCGGCGGGGGATTTAATGAAAAACTGTTTTTT
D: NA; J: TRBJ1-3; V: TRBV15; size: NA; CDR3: CATSRVQGVVGNTIYF; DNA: TGTGCCACCAGCAGGGTACAGGGAGTAGTCGGAAACACCATATATTTT
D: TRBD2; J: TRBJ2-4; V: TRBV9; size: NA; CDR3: CASSVDGLAGVKNIQYF; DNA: TGTGCCAGCAGCGTAGATGGGCTAGCGGGGGTCAAAAACATTCAGTACTTC
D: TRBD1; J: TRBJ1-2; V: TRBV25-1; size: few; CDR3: CASMRQGARVHTF; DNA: TGTGCCAGCATGAGACAGGGGGCGCGAGTACACACCTTC
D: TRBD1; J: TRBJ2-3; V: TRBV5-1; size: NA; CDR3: CASSLGRGTDTQYF; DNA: TGCGCCAGCAGCTTAGGCAGGGGGACAGATACGCAGTATTTT
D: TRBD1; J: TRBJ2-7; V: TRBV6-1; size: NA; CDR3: CATHGDSGGTYEQYF; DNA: TGTGCCACCCATGGAGACTCAGGGGGCACCTACGAGCAGTACTTC
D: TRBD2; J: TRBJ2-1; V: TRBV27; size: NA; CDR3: CASSFVLAGVEQFF; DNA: TGTGCCAGCAGTTTTGTCCTAGCGGGGGTAGAGCAGTTCTTC
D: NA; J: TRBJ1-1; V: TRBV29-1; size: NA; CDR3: CSVEGSRNGEAFF; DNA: TGCAGCGTTGAAGGGAGCCGGAACGGTGAAGCTTTCTTT
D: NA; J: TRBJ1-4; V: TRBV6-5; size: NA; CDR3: CASSARGNNEKLFF; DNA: TGTGCCAGCAGTGCGCGCGGGAACAATGAAAAACTGTTTTTT
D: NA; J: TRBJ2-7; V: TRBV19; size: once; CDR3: CASSIGASAEQYF; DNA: TGTGCCAGTAGTATAGGAGCTAGCGCCGAGCAGTACTTC
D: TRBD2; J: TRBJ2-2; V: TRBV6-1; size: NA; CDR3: CASSGGRAGTGELFF; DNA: TGTGCCAGCAGTGGAGGGAGGGCGGGCACCGGGGAGCTGTTTTTT
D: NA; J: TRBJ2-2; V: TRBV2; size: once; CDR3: CASRKAGLNTGELFF; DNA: TGTGCCAGCAGGAAGGCAGGACTCAACACCGGGGAGCTGTTTTTT
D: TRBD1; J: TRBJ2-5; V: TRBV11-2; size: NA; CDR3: CASSPRPGQKETQYF; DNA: TGTGCCAGCAGCCCTCGACCGGGACAGAAAGAGACCCAGTACTTC
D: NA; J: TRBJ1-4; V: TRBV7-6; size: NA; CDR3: CASSSPLGSASREKLFF; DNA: TGTGCCAGCAGCTCCCCCCTCGGGTCCGCAAGCCGGGAAAAACTGTTTTTT
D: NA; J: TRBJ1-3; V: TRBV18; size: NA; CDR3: CASSPLTDSSGNTIYF; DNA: TGTGCCAGCTCACCCTTGACGGACAGCTCTGGAAACACCATATATTTT
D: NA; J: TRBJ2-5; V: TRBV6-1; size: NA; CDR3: CASSEEIRVQETQYF; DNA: TGTGCCAGCAGTGAAGAGATCAGGGTACAAGAGACCCAGTACTTC
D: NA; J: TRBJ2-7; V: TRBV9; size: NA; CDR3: CASGDRDSSLEQYF; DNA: TGTGCCAGCGGCGACCGGGACTCCTCCCTCGAGCAGTACTTC
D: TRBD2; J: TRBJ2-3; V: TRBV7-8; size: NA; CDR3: CASSSSGRPGDTQYF; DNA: TGTGCCAGCAGTTCTAGCGGGAGGCCGGGAGATACGCAGTATTTT
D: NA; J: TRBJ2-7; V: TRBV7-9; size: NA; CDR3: CASSALAAPSGGYEQYF; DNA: TGTGCCAGCAGCGCCTTAGCGGCCCCCTCAGGGGGGTACGAGCAGTACTTC
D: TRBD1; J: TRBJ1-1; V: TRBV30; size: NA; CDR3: CAWSFGQGRDTEAFF; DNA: TGTGCCTGGAGTTTCGGACAGGGCAGGGACACTGAAGCTTTCTTT
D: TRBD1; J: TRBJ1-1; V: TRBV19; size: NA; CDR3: CASSTRQGNTEAFF; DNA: TGTGCCAGTAGTACGCGACAGGGTAACACTGAAGCTTTCTTT
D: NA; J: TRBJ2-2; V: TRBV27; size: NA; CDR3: CASSLESSSTGELFF; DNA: TGTGCCAGCAGTTTAGAGTCCTCGAGCACCGGGGAGCTGTTTTTT
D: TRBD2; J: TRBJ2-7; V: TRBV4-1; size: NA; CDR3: CASSQGALAGGQPYEQYF; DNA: TGCGCCAGCAGCCAAGGGGCCTTAGCGGGAGGACAGCCCTACGAGCAGTACTTC
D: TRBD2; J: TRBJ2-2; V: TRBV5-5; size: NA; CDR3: CASSPGLAEINTGELFF; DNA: TGTGCCAGCAGCCCAGGACTAGCGGAAATCAACACCGGGGAGCTGTTTTTT
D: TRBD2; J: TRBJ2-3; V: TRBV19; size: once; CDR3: CASSLTSGGAADTQYF; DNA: TGTGCCAGTAGTTTGACTAGCGGGGGGGCCGCAGATACGCAGTATTTT
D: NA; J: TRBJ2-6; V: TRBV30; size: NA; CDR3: CAWSVRRGTGANVLTF; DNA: TGTGCCTGGAGTGTAAGGAGAGGGACTGGGGCCAACGTCCTGACTTTC